This T cell receptor beta chain was obtained from a study of early T cells in non-severe SARS-CoV-2 infection (dated by TCRdb to the early 2020s). Notes on the research overall: TCR sequencing used bulk RNA from unsorted whole blood, so alpha and beta chains could not be paired. Here is what the overall study found, with its caveats: Matching against VDJdb was skewed toward anti-spike CD8 responses, likely underestimated virus-specific expansions, and missed private and CD4 specificities.

Library prep was done by 5' RACE. Instrument on record: NextSeq 500. To correct for sequencing error and PCR bias, the TCR library protocol tagged individual cDNA molecules with unique molecular identifiers. Both TCR alpha and beta chains were sequenced, and tight co-correlation was observed between alpha and beta sequence abundances in each sample. The paper's data handling went like this. Decombinator V4 was used to annotate TCR sequences for V gene, J gene and CDR3. Expanded TCRs were defined as changing significantly between any two time points under a Poisson model with p below 0.0001. TCR abundances were normalised to the total number of TCRs sequenced per sample and expressed as counts per million. MAIT TCRs were defined by TRAV1-2 paired with TRAJ12, TRAJ20 or TRAJ33, and iNKT TCRs by TRAV10 paired with TRAJ18. VDJdb, accessed 1 November 2021, was searched for CMV, EBV and SARS-CoV-2 annotated TCRs, with TCRs annotated for multiple antigens excluded. The public reads were reprocessed in TCRdb via fastp at Q25 and MiXCR, keeping in-frame beta chains. CDR3 protein sequences are deduplicated, and each keeps its most common genes and DNA. Clone size and V and J calls follow TCRdb, not the original study. The sample profile shows about 44,000 distinct CDR3 sequences; roughly 6% of them were found once. The ten largest clones add up to around 12% of the sample.

Worth noting for this clonotype: The target of this receptor is not known. Per-nucleotide qualities are absent, and no much larger clonotype sits a single base away.

The CDR3 starts with the cysteine, ends with the phenylalanine, and has 13 residues. CDR3 DNA is the only sequence kept; it has 39 bases, read in frame from the first base. The junction carries 13 bases between V and J, which are trimmed by 7 bases and 4 bases respectively. A case-control design nested within a healthcare worker cohort in London, UK, was used, with weekly nasopharyngeal swab PCR tests and blood sampling performed. Healthcare workers were enrolled in the week of the UK lockdown, from 23 to 31 March 2020, and were followed every week for up to roughly 16 weeks. The sequence joins TRBV12-3 or TRBV12-4 to TRBJ1-2; the D region possibly corresponds to TRBD1 (5 bases align). Sequencing input: whole blood. This TCR came from an adult who was a healthcare worker with PCR-confirmed SARS-CoV-2 infection or an uninfected control (not recorded which). The CDR3 here reads CASTSGHPYGYTF. The DNA sequence is TGTGCCAGCACTTCCGGACACCCCTATGGCTACACCTTC.